This T cell receptor beta chain was profiled in a study of cytomegalovirus exposure and HLA in healthy donors. Study-wide results and caveats: It was assumed in the presence/absence analyses that sequencing depth was roughly uniform across donors.

It was with 60 Vbeta and 13 Jbeta primers that the PCR ran. Measured with immunoSEQ multiplex PCR; TCRdb has only the in-frame clones, and not every one. Among 85,000 to 100,000 clones listed, 60% to 85% were seen once. The V gene's germline CDR1 is MNHEY and CDR2 SVGAGI. J gave up 7 bases and V 5 bases, and 2 bases lay outside the gene matches. This CDR3 comprises 12 residues. A note on this clone: Its cognate antigen is unknown.

The receptor was isolated from a woman in her forties in good health and CMV-seronegative. The chain couples TRBV6-5 to TRBJ2-7, with 10 bases lining up with TRBD2. The source material was PBMCs. CDR3 DNA: TGTGCCAGCAGTAAACTAGCGGGGGAGCAGTACTTC. It specifies CASSKLAGEQYF.